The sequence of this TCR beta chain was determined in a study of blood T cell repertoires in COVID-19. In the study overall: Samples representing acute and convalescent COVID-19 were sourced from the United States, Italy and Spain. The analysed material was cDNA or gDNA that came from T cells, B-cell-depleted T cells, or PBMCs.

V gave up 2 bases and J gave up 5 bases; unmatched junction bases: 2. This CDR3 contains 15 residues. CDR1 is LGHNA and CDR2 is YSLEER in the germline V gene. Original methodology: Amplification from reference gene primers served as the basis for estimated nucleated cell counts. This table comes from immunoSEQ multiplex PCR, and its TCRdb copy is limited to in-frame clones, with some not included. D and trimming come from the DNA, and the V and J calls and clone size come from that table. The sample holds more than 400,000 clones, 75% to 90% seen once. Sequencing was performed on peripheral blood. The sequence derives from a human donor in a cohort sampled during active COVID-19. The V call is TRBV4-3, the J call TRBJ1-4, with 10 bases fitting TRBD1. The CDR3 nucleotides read TGCGCCAGCAGCCAACTGGGACAGGGGAATGAAAAACTGTTTTTT. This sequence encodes CASSQLGQGNEKLFF.